A single sample is the source of the 27 T cell receptor beta chains below, sequenced in a study of CD8+ T cells in alopecia areata. The sequencing template was cDNA reverse transcribed from extracted RNA. TCRdb's copy holds only in-frame clones and misses some; the assay was immunoSEQ multiplex PCR. Altogether about 100,000 clones are present, 45% to 60% being singletons, with the ten largest covering 20% to 30%. Sequenced material: NKG2D-low CD8+ T cells sorted from blood. These receptors originate from a human donor with alopecia areata.

The chain couples TRBV7-9 to TRBJ2-5, with D perhaps TRBD1 (6 bases). Germline assignment: CDR1 SEHNR and CDR2 FQNEAQ (reference sequence). Trimming took 5 bases from V and 1 from J, leaving 17 bases between them. The CDR3 spans 16 residues. CDR3 amino acids: CASSRIRTGFQETQYF. As DNA, the CDR3 is TGTGCCAGCAGCCGAATACGAACAGGGTTCCAAGAGACCCAGTACTTC.

V is TRBV19 and J is TRBJ1-2; D possibly corresponds to TRBD1 (6 bases). V gave up 0 bases and J gave up 7 bases, with 12 bases separating them. CDR3 size: 14 residues. Germline CDR1 reads LNHDA; CDR2 reads SQIVND (reference sequence). DNA of the CDR3: TGTGCCAGTAGTATAGATGACGGGGGGGCTGGCTACACCTTC. Translation gives CASSIDDGGAGYTF.

In its sample, this clone was seen a few times. The chain employs TRBV28 and TRBJ2-6; D is undetermined. The CDR3 has 13 residues. The ends were cut back, 11 bases at V and 4 bases at J, with 12 bases in the middle. Germline V CDR1 and CDR2: MDHEN, SYDVKM. For the CDR3, the DNA is TGTGCCGTCCAGCTATCAGGGGCCAACGTCCTGACTTTC. This translates into CAVQLSGANVLTF.

The chain couples TRBV7-6 to TRBJ2-7; tentative D call: TRBD2 (6 bases). The CDR3 length is 15 residues. V was cut by 1 base and J by 2 bases, with 12 bases left in between. Germline loops: CDR1 SGHVS, CDR2 FNYEAQ. In DNA, the CDR3 is TGTGCCAGCAGCTTAGAGTTAGCGGAGACCTACGAGCAGTACTTC. Its protein product is CASSLELAETYEQYF. Supplemented by reference TRBV7-6 and TRBJ2-7, the full variable domain reads GAGVSQSPRYKVTKRGQDVALRCDPISGHVSLYWYRQALGQGPEFLTYFNYEAQQDKSGLPNDRFSAERPEGSISTLTIQRTEQRDSAMYRCASSLELAETYEQYFGPGTRLTVT.

This clone was observed a single time. The chain has TRBV7-3 and TRBJ2-2; D remains unclear. In germline, CDR1 is SGHTA, CDR2 FQGTGA. Trimming pared 6 bases from V and 5 bases from J, leaving 4 bases between. The CDR3 has 11 amino acids. CDR3 loop: CASSETGELFF. The CDR3, as DNA: TGTGCCAGCAGTGAGACCGGGGAGCTGTTTTTT.

This clone was seen a handful of times. The rearrangement joins TRBV4-1 to TRBJ1-2; 8 nucleotides match TRBD1. The J segment lost 0 bases and the V segment lost 2 bases, leaving 2 bases of the junction unmatched. CDR1 is MGHRA and CDR2 is YSYEKL in the germline V gene. This CDR3 has 15 amino acids. CDR3 sequence: CASSQSQGANYGYTF. As DNA, the CDR3 is TGCGCCAGCAGCCAATCACAGGGGGCTAACTATGGCTACACCTTC.

CDR3 in DNA: TGTGCCAGCAGCGAGGGGGGGCGCTCTGGGGCCAACGTCCTGACTTTC. It specifies CASSEGGRSGANVLTF. The chain links TRBV9 to TRBJ2-6; D may be TRBD2 (7 bases). Germline-derived CDR1 and CDR2 are SGDLS and YYNGEE. CDR3 length: 16 amino acids. V gave up 3 bases and J gave up 0 bases, with 10 bases separating them.

This clone turned up a few times. CDR3 DNA sequence: TGTGCCACCAGCAAAGTCGGGTTGTCCAGCGTAGGGGGGACAGATACGCAGTATTTT. The encoded protein is CATSKVGLSSVGGTDTQYF. The gene calls are TRBV15 and TRBJ2-3, with D possibly being TRBD1 or TRBD2 (6 bases each). CDR3 length: 19 amino acids. Germline CDR1 LNHNV, CDR2 YYDKDF (reference sequence). The ends were cut back, 4 bases at V and 3 bases at J, with 26 bases in the middle. The full variable domain, completed using reference TRBV15 and TRBJ2-3, is DAMVIQNPRYQVTQFGKPVTLSCSQTLNHNVMYWYQQKSSQAPKLLFHYYDKDFNNEADTPDNFQSRRPNTSFCFLDIRSPGLGDTAMYLCATSKVGLSSVGGTDTQYFGPGTRLTVL.

V usage is TRBV28 and J usage is TRBJ2-5; 10 nucleotides agree with TRBD1. From germline, CDR1 is MDHEN and CDR2 SYDVKM. CDR3 length equals 15 residues. With V trimmed by 5 bases and J by 4 bases, 7 bases remained unmatched. The CDR3 here is CASSPRTGGRETQYF. CDR3 DNA sequence: TGTGCCAGCAGTCCACGGACAGGGGGTAGAGAGACCCAGTACTTC. Using reference TRBV28 and TRBJ2-5 for the parts outside the CDR3, the full variable domain is DVKVTQSSRYLVKRTGEKVFLECVQDMDHENMFWYRQDPGLGLRLIYFSYDVKMKEKGDIPEGYSVSREKKERFSLILESASTNQTSMYLCASSPRTGGRETQYFGPGTRLLVL.

The J gene is TRBJ2-4, the V gene TRBV7-8; D is unclear. Germline CDR1 SGHVS, CDR2 FQNEAQ. The V and J ends lost 3 bases and 8 bases respectively, with 11 bases between them. The CDR3 covers 13 residues. The CDR3 DNA reads as TGTGCCAGCAGCTTCGGTCCTGTAGACATTCAGTACTTC. It specifies CASSFGPVDIQYF. The full variable domain, completed using reference TRBV7-8 and TRBJ2-4, is GAGVSQSPRYKVAKRGQDVALRCDPISGHVSLFWYQQALGQGPEFLTYFQNEAQLDKSGLPSDRFFAERPEGSVSTLKIQRTQQEDSAVYLCASSFGPVDIQYFGAGTRLSVL.

The chain employs TRBV7-8 and TRBJ2-3, with D possibly TRBD2 on 5 matching bases. Looked up from germline, CDR1 is SGHVS and CDR2 is FQNEAQ. With 5 bases removed from V and 6 bases from J, the gap between germline ends came to 21 bases. This CDR3 has 16 amino acids. The CDR3 is CASSIWADGPGDTQYF. CDR3 coding DNA: TGTGCCAGCAGCATATGGGCGGACGGACCGGGGGATACGCAGTATTTT.

This clone was found a few times. This chain uses TRBV28 with TRBJ2-4; 8 bases agree with TRBD1. CDR1 and CDR2 from the germline V gene are MDHEN and SYDVKM. The length of the CDR3 is 14 residues. V shed 6 bases, J shed 3 bases, and the junction held 4 bases outside the gene matches. CDR3 sequence: CASRATGVKNIQYF. The CDR3 nucleotides are TGTGCCAGCAGGGCGACAGGGGTCAAAAACATTCAGTACTTC. Supplemented by reference TRBV28 and TRBJ2-4, the full variable domain reads DVKVTQSSRYLVKRTGEKVFLECVQDMDHENMFWYRQDPGLGLRLIYFSYDVKMKEKGDIPEGYSVSREKKERFSLILESASTNQTSMYLCASRATGVKNIQYFGAGTRLSVL.

The chain has TRBV28 and TRBJ2-3, with a tentative D call TRBD2 (6 bases). The germline CDR1 and CDR2 sequences are MDHEN and SYDVKM. The V and J ends lost 5 bases and 1 base respectively, with 7 bases between them. CDR3 size: 13 residues. CDR3 coding DNA: TGTGCCAGCAGTAAGCGGGGCACAGATACGCAGTATTTT. This gives the protein CASSKRGTDTQYF.

This chain connects TRBV5-1 to TRBJ2-7; 10 bases align to TRBD1. Per the germline V gene, CDR1 is SGHRS and CDR2 is YFSETQ. This CDR3 spans 14 amino acids. Losses at the gene ends were 6 bases for V and 5 bases for J; bases not matched to a gene: 8. CDR3 sequence (DNA): TGCGCCAGCAACCGGGGGACAGGGGACAACGAGCAGTACTTC. Its translation is CASNRGTGDNEQYF.

V gene TRBV29-1 combines with J gene TRBJ1-1; 8 nucleotides agree with TRBD1. CDR3 size: 11 residues. Germline CDR1 reads SQVTM; CDR2 reads ANQGSEA. V was pared by 7 bases and J by 5 bases, with 3 bases of the junction left unmatched. The CDR3 nucleotides are TGCAGCGGGTGGACAGGGACTGAAGCTTTCTTT. Translated: CSGWTGTEAFF.

This clone appeared a single time. This chain uses TRBV5-6 with TRBJ2-2; D remains unclear. V lost 4 bases, J lost 6 bases, and 10 bases lay in between. CDR1 and CDR2 from the germline V gene are SGHDT and YYEEEE. This CDR3 region has 13 residues. The CDR3 region is CASSAQFPGELFF. DNA for the CDR3: TGTGCCAGCAGCGCCCAGTTCCCCGGGGAGCTGTTTTTT.

The chain has TRBV19 and TRBJ2-5; D is undetermined. From germline, CDR1 is LNHDA and CDR2 SQIVND (reference sequence). CDR3 length equals 14 residues. Trimming left V 3 bases short and J 4 bases short, with 12 bases between. CDR3 loop: CASSITPLGETQYF. For the CDR3, the DNA is TGTGCCAGTAGTATCACCCCCCTGGGAGAGACCCAGTACTTC.

The chain uses TRBV27 and TRBJ2-3; D is unresolved. This CDR3 spans 13 amino acids. Per the germline V gene, CDR1 is MNHEY and CDR2 is SMNVEV (reference sequence). Trimming cost V 4 bases and J 6 bases, with 11 bases left between them. The CDR3: CASSYEAADTQYF. CDR3 nucleotide sequence: TGTGCCAGCAGTTACGAGGCGGCGGATACGCAGTATTTT.

As to this clone: Other DNA sequences of this sample code for an identical CDR3. The chain couples TRBV2 to TRBJ2-7, with D uncertain. CDR1 is SNHLY, CDR2 FYNNEI, per germline. The length of the CDR3 is 11 residues. The V gene lost 8 bases and the J gene lost 1 base, with 6 bases spanning the gap. The CDR3 sequence is CASSDSYEQYF. The CDR3 DNA is TGTGCCAGCTCGGATTCCTACGAGCAGTACTTC.

A few counts support this clone. The V call is TRBV6-5, the J call TRBJ2-1; no definite D call. Trimming removed 0 bases from V and 2 bases from J, with 11 bases in between. Germline V gene data show CDR1 as MNHEY and CDR2 as SVGAGI. This CDR3 contains 16 residues. Written as DNA, the CDR3 is TGTGCCAGCAGTTACTCGAGTACAGAGACCTACAATGAGCAGTTCTTC. Amino acid sequence: CASSYSSTETYNEQFF.

The chain carries TRBV2 and TRBJ2-3; D remains unclear. V lost 6 bases and J 6 bases, leaving 7 bases between the germline ends. Germline CDR1 reads SNHLY; CDR2 reads FYNNEI. This CDR3 comprises 11 residues. The CDR3 spells CASRGSDTQYF. As DNA, the CDR3 is TGTGCCAGCAGGGGGTCCGATACGCAGTATTTT.

The V gene is TRBV2, the J gene TRBJ1-1; D uncertain. The germline CDR1 and CDR2 sequences are SNHLY and FYNNEI. The CDR3 extends over 8 amino acids. Trimming removed 9 bases from V and 10 bases from J, with 6 bases in between. CDR3 sequence (DNA): TGTGCCAGGGAAGGAGCTTTCTTT. Translation gives CAREGAFF.

Only one count was recorded for this clone. V gene TRBV6-6 combines with J gene TRBJ2-1, with TRBD2 matching over 7 bases. This CDR3 spans 15 amino acids. The V gene's germline CDR1 is MNHNY and CDR2 SVGAGI (reference sequence). V shed 6 bases, J shed 9 bases, and the junction held 14 bases outside the gene matches. This CDR3 reads CASSLRGGHNGEQFF. CDR3 DNA sequence: TGTGCCAGCAGCCTTCGGGGAGGGCACAATGGTGAGCAGTTCTTC.

The chain uses TRBV6-5 and TRBJ2-7; 9 nucleotides align to TRBD1. In germline, CDR1 is MNHEY, CDR2 SVGAGI. The length of the CDR3 is 13 residues. The V segment lost 7 bases and the J segment 6 bases; nucleotides outside the gene matches: 7. The chain's CDR3 is CASKEQGASEQYF. CDR3 bases: TGTGCCAGCAAGGAACAGGGGGCGAGCGAGCAGTACTTC.

This chain links TRBV5-6 with TRBJ1-2; D remains ambiguous. Germline values: CDR1 SGHDT, CDR2 YYEEEE. The CDR3 extends over 13 amino acids. V lost 1 base and J 11 bases, leaving 15 bases between the germline ends. CDR3 coding DNA: TGTGCCAGCAGCTTGTGGTATATAGGGAAGTACACCTTC. It codes for CASSLWYIGKYTF.

In this sample, this clone turned up a few times. The chain recombines TRBV16 with TRBJ2-7; D perhaps matches TRBD2 (6 bases). The CDR3 is 13 residues long. CDR1 is KGHSY and CDR2 is FQNENV in the germline V gene. V was trimmed by 1 base and J by 5 bases, leaving 9 bases between them. In nucleotides, the CDR3 is TGTGCCAGCAGCCAATGGGCGGGGAACGAGCAGTACTTC. It encodes CASSQWAGNEQYF.

The genes are TRBV4-1 and TRBJ2-1; D unresolved. The CDR3 extends over 13 amino acids. V lost 3 bases, J lost 10 bases, and 13 bases lay in between. Germline CDR1 is MGHRA and CDR2 is YSYEKL. CDR3 protein: CASSQQDRREQFF. CDR3 bases: TGCGCCAGCAGCCAGCAGGACCGGAGAGAGCAGTTCTTC.